This entry describes one T cell receptor beta chain. Its target is not known. The sample comes from a study of TIL therapy for anti-PD-1-resistant metastatic lung cancer. Study summary: Tumor harvest preceded PD-1/PD-L1 blockade, followed by nivolumab treatment. Whole-study findings and limits: TIL clonotype persistence in blood showed no apparent association with response.

The germline V gene has CDR1 SGHRS and CDR2 YFSETQ. Trimming took off 1 base at V and 4 bases at J, with 12 bases between the two ends. This CDR3 has 15 amino acids. Sequencing used immunoSEQ v3. The repertoire was sequenced with immunoSEQ multiplex PCR; TCRdb's copy has only in-frame clones and lacks some. The sample contains roughly 60,000 clones, around 86% of which appear only once. Time point reported: pre-treatment sample, taken before nivolumab and TIL therapy. The sequencing here drew on blood, taken at baseline. V and J are TRBV5-1 and TRBJ2-4, with D perhaps matching TRBD2 (5 bases). This sequence originates from a person between 25 and 80 years old with non-small cell lung cancer. The CDR3 coding sequence is TGCGCCAGCAGCTTGCTAGGAGGAACGAAAAACATTCAGTACTTC. It codes for CASSLLGGTKNIQYF.